This T cell receptor (beta chain) was observed in a study of blood T cell repertoires in COVID-19. Study-wide context: The analysed material was cDNA or gDNA that came from T cells, B-cell-depleted T cells, or PBMCs.

Data came from immunoSEQ multiplex PCR; TCRdb stores just in-frame clones and leaves some out. The table shows about 55,000 clones, with roughly 80% occurring only once. Germline CDR1 LGHNA, CDR2 YNFKEQ. Trimming cost V 0 bases and J 0 bases; bases outside gene matches: 8. There are 18 residues in the CDR3. The specimen was peripheral blood. The sequence came from a human donor in a cohort sampled during active or convalescent COVID-19. V is TRBV4-2 and J is TRBJ2-1; 7 positions match TRBD2. The CDR3: CASSQDQWGGSSYNEQFF. In DNA, the CDR3 is TGTGCCAGCAGCCAAGATCAGTGGGGGGGATCCTCCTACAATGAGCAGTTCTTC.